These 26 T cell receptor beta chains originate from one sample sequenced in a study of identical twins. Each CDR3 protein gets one entry after TCRdb re-called the 5' RACE reads with MiXCR. This sample has under 400,000 distinct CDR3 sequences, with 9% found just once. The sequencing input was naive T cells sorted from blood. The source is a woman aged 45 to 65 in good health.

Ten or more counts support this clonotype. The V gene is TRBV29-1, the J gene TRBJ2-2, with a possible D match to TRBD1 (5 bases). This CDR3 has 12 residues. Germline CDR1 reads SQVTM; CDR2 reads ANQGSEA. Trimming left V 4 bases short and J 11 bases short, with 14 bases between. The DNA for the CDR3 is TGCAGCGTTGTAAAGGGGCCGGCTGAGCTGTTTTTT. Its translation is CSVVKGPAELFF.

In its sample, this clonotype was seen a few times. The chain uses TRBV12-3 or TRBV12-4 and TRBJ2-1; possible D gene TRBD1, 6 bases. This CDR3 is built from 14 residues. Trimming cost V 4 bases and J 2 bases, with 9 bases left between them. CDR3 loop: CASSYRVTYNEQFF. CDR3 sequence (DNA): TGTGCCAGCAGTTACAGGGTAACCTACAATGAGCAGTTCTTC.

In this sample, this clonotype turned up many times. This chain joins TRBV20-1 and TRBJ2-7; D may correspond to TRBD1 or TRBD2 (5 bases each). V lost 1 base and J lost 6, with 19 bases in between. CDR1 is DFQATT, CDR2 SNEGSKA, per germline (reference sequence). The CDR3 length is 15 residues. CDR3 coding DNA: TGCAGTGCTAGAGCCGGGACGGGCGGCACCTTCGAGCAGTACTTC. Amino acids: CSARAGTGGTFEQYF.

This rearrangement joins TRBV4-1 to TRBJ2-4; 7 bases fit TRBD2. CDR1 and CDR2 (germline): MGHRA, YSYEKL. Trimming removed 1 base from V and 4 bases from J; junction bases left unmatched: 4. The CDR3 is 15 residues long. The CDR3 region is CASSQVGGGKNIQYF. CDR3 bases: TGCGCCAGCAGCCAAGTGGGGGGGGGTAAAAACATTCAGTACTTC.

This clonotype was observed a few times. The gene calls are TRBV29-1 and TRBJ2-7; tentatively, D is TRBD2 (5 bases). V lost 4 bases, J lost 3 bases, and 16 bases lay in between. The germline CDR1 and CDR2 sequences are SQVTM and ANQGSEA. The CDR3 spans 14 residues. CDR3 protein: CSVVRVSANYEQYF. CDR3 sequence (DNA): TGCAGCGTTGTTAGGGTTAGCGCCAACTACGAGCAGTACTTC.

This clonotype was seen many times. V gene TRBV7-2 combines with J gene TRBJ2-1; a possible D gene is TRBD1 (5 bases). Trimming removed 1 base at V and 4 bases at J, with 14 bases between. Germline V gene data show CDR1 as SGHTA and CDR2 as FQGNSA. The CDR3 has 16 amino acids. The CDR3 DNA reads TGTGCCAGCAGCTTAGACTCAGGGTCCTTATACAATGAGCAGTTCTTC. This encodes CASSLDSGSLYNEQFF.

This sequence joins TRBV7-8 and TRBJ1-4; D gene uncertain. The germline V and J ends were trimmed by 5 bases and 0 bases, with 13 bases remaining between them. The CDR3 extends over 16 amino acids. In germline, CDR1 is SGHVS, CDR2 FQNEAQ. CDR3 coding DNA: TGTGCCAGCAGCCCTAATTGGGAAGCAACTAATGAAAAACTGTTTTTT. Translated, it gives CASSPNWEATNEKLFF.

The CDR3 DNA follows: TGTGCCAGCAGTTACTCGATGGGGCAAGAGACCCAGTACTTC. It translates to CASSYSMGQETQYF. The rearrangement links TRBV6-5 to TRBJ2-5; D gene ambiguous. The CDR3 consists of 14 residues. The V end was cut by 0 bases, the J end by 2 bases, with 7 bases between. The germline gives CDR1 MNHEY, CDR2 SVGAGI.

The chain combines TRBV20-1 with TRBJ2-2, with TRBD2 identical over 13 bases. V lost 0 bases and J lost 7; bases outside the gene matches: 8. CDR1 is DFQATT and CDR2 is SNEGSKA in the germline V gene (reference sequence). This CDR3 has 17 amino acids. CDR3: CSARDLRGLAGSGELFF. In DNA, the CDR3 is TGCAGTGCTAGAGATCTAAGGGGACTAGCGGGAAGCGGGGAGCTGTTTTTT.

The CDR3 reads CASSQEMDIQYF. As DNA, the CDR3 is TGTGCCAGCAGCCAAGAGATGGACATTCAGTACTTC. J is TRBJ2-4 and V is TRBV3-1; D uncertain. Per the germline V gene, CDR1 is LGHDT and CDR2 is YNNKEL (reference sequence). The CDR3 covers 12 residues. V was cut by 0 bases and J by 8 bases, with 5 bases left in between. The full variable domain, its missing parts supplied by reference TRBV3-1 and TRBJ2-4, is DTAVSQTPKYLVTQMGNDKSIKCEQNLGHDTMYWYKQDSKKFLKIMFSYNNKELIINETVPNRFSPKSPDKAHLNLHINSLELGDSAVYFCASSQEMDIQYFGAGTRLSVL.

This clonotype has a handful of counts. The DNA of the CDR3 is TGCGCCAGCAGCTTGGGTCCCCTCTCTGGAAACACCATATATTTT. The encoded protein is CASSLGPLSGNTIYF. The chain is built from TRBV5-1 and TRBJ1-3, with D unclear. In germline, CDR1 is SGHRS, CDR2 YFSETQ. The CDR3 length is 15 residues. V was trimmed by 0 bases and J by 0 bases, leaving 7 bases between them.

This clonotype has more than one count but fewer than ten. V and J are TRBV7-9 and TRBJ2-1; D is uncertain. CDR1 is SEHNR, CDR2 FQNEAQ, per germline (reference sequence). There are 13 residues in the CDR3. The V gene lost 5 bases and the J gene lost 9 bases, with 14 bases spanning the gap. CDR3 protein: CASSHSAELEQFF. CDR3 DNA: TGTGCCAGCAGCCACAGTGCCGAGCTTGAGCAGTTCTTC.

This clonotype was counted ten times or more. This rearrangement joins TRBV20-1 to TRBJ2-1; TRBD2 aligns across 8 bases. CDR3 size: 15 residues. Unmatched junction bases numbered 14, after V lost 7 bases and J lost 6 bases. Germline V gene lookup returns CDR1 DFQATT and CDR2 SNEGSKA (reference sequence). The CDR3 region has the DNA TGCAGTGGTGCTAGGGCTCTAGCGGGCGGCAATGAGCAGTTCTTC. Protein: CSGARALAGGNEQFF.

The V gene is TRBV6-2 or TRBV6-3, the J gene TRBJ2-7; 8 nucleotides match TRBD1. The CDR3 extends over 13 amino acids. The germline V gene has CDR1 MNHEY and CDR2 SVGEGT. The V and J ends lost 5 bases and 5 bases, in that order; junction bases with no gene match: 5. Here the CDR3 reads CASSLDRVHEQYF. For the CDR3, the DNA is TGTGCCAGCAGTCTGGACAGGGTCCACGAGCAGTACTTC.

V and J are TRBV30 and TRBJ2-1, with a possible D match to TRBD2 (5 bases). The CDR3 consists of 14 residues. V was pared by 0 bases and J by 7 bases, with 13 bases between. Germline V gene lookup returns CDR1 GTSNPN and CDR2 SVGIG (reference sequence). This chain's CDR3 is CAWSVGVSLNEQFF. For the CDR3, the DNA is TGTGCCTGGAGTGTCGGGGTTAGCTTAAATGAGCAGTTCTTC.

The chain is built from TRBV29-1 and TRBJ2-1, with D perhaps TRBD1 or TRBD2 (5 bases each). The CDR3 loop spans 13 amino acids. Trimming removed 7 bases from V and 6 bases from J, with 16 bases in between. The V gene's germline CDR1 is SQVTM and CDR2 ANQGSEA. In nucleotides, the CDR3 is TGCAGCGCCGTCGTGGGACGCGGCAATGAGCAGTTCTTC. Its protein product is CSAVVGRGNEQFF.

This clonotype was seen only a few times. CDR3: CSARIGPRDTQYF. In DNA form, the CDR3 reads TGCAGTGCTAGAATAGGACCAAGGGATACGCAGTATTTT. The chain has TRBV20-1 and TRBJ2-3; D gene ambiguous. Germline lookup yields CDR1 DFQATT and CDR2 SNEGSKA (reference sequence). Deletions cut 2 bases from V and 6 bases from J, with 12 bases between. The CDR3 runs to 13 residues.

The table lists this clonotype with many counts. The CDR3 loop is CSAGTDTEAFF. The CDR3 region has the DNA TGCAGTGCGGGGACAGACACTGAAGCTTTCTTT. The chain employs TRBV20-1 and TRBJ1-1, with 7 bases matching TRBD1. The CDR3 totals 11 residues. CDR1 DFQATT and CDR2 SNEGSKA come from the germline V gene (reference sequence). After removal of 6 bases from V and 3 bases from J, the junction contained 1 base not matched to a gene.

This clonotype came up a few times. This chain links TRBV3-1 with TRBJ2-4, with D tentatively TRBD1 or TRBD2 (5 bases each). There are 14 residues in the CDR3. Trimming removed 1 base at V and 7 bases at J, with 11 bases between. CDR1 and CDR2 (germline): LGHDT, YNNKEL (reference sequence). The CDR3 reads CASSQGDVRNIQYF. CDR3 in DNA: TGTGCCAGCAGCCAAGGGGACGTCAGGAACATTCAGTACTTC.

This chain joins TRBV5-6 and TRBJ2-1; 9 nucleotides line up with TRBD2. CDR1 SGHDT and CDR2 YYEEEE come from the germline V gene. The CDR3 runs to 15 residues. J was trimmed by 7 bases and V by 3 bases; bases with no gene match: 8. The CDR3 is CASSWPAGGINEQFF. CDR3 DNA sequence: TGTGCCAGCAGCTGGCCGGCGGGAGGGATAAATGAGCAGTTCTTC.

The sample holds many counts of this clonotype. The chain links TRBV6-2 or TRBV6-3 to TRBJ2-6; maybe TRBD1 (6 bases). V was shortened by 5 bases and J by 0 bases, with 11 bases between the two germline ends. The germline gives CDR1 MNHEY, CDR2 SVGEGT. The CDR3 has 16 residues. As DNA, the CDR3 is TGTGCCAGCAGTCCGACAGGATCCTCTGGGGCCAACGTCCTGACTTTC. Protein sequence: CASSPTGSSGANVLTF.

The V gene is TRBV5-1, the J gene TRBJ2-2; no definite D call. The germline V gene encodes CDR1 SGHRS and CDR2 YFSETQ. V was pared by 7 bases and J by 1 base, with 11 bases between. The CDR3 loop spans 14 amino acids. CDR3 amino acids: CASGNKGNTGELFF. The DNA for the CDR3 is TGCGCCAGCGGAAACAAGGGGAACACCGGGGAGCTGTTTTTT.

There are a few counts of this clonotype. The V call is TRBV12-3 or TRBV12-4, the J call TRBJ2-1; the match to TRBD2 covers 7 bases. CDR3 size: 16 residues. With V trimmed by 3 bases and J by 2 bases, 7 bases remained unmatched. CDR3 sequence (DNA): TGTGCCAGCAGTTTGTCTGCGGGAGAGACCTACAATGAGCAGTTCTTC. It encodes CASSLSAGETYNEQFF.

In this sample, this clonotype turned up a few times. The rearrangement uses TRBV19 and TRBJ2-1; unclear D gene. Trimming pared 9 bases from V and 4 bases from J, leaving 7 bases between. Germline V gene data show CDR1 as LNHDA and CDR2 as SQIVND (reference sequence). This CDR3 comprises 11 residues. CDR3 nucleotides: TGTGCCAGCTTTGGGTACAATGAGCAGTTCTTC. It is translated as CASFGYNEQFF. The whole variable domain, remainder taken from reference TRBV19 and TRBJ2-1, is DGGITQSPKYLFRKEGQNVTLSCEQNLNHDAMYWYRQDPGQGLRLIYYSQIVNDFQKGDIAEGYSVSREKKESFPLTVTSAQKNPTAFYLCASFGYNEQFFGPGTRLTVL.

This clonotype appeared many times. The chain joins TRBV5-5 to TRBJ2-5; no clear D gene. Trimming cost V 4 bases and J 2 bases, with 15 bases left between them. The germline gives CDR1 SGHKS, CDR2 YYEKEE (reference sequence). The CDR3 contains 15 residues. In nucleotides, the CDR3 is TGTGCCAGCAGCCTGGAAGGGTGGGAACAAGAGACCCAGTACTTC. Protein sequence: CASSLEGWEQETQYF.

This clonotype was picked up many times. V gene TRBV6-2 or TRBV6-3 combines with J gene TRBJ2-1; D might be TRBD2 (6 bases). In germline, CDR1 is MNHEY, CDR2 SVGEGT. V was clipped by 5 bases and J by 8 bases, with 16 bases between them. The CDR3 has 14 residues. The CDR3 loop reads CASSPRPSADEQFF. The CDR3 DNA reads as TGTGCCAGCAGTCCCCGGCCTAGCGCCGATGAGCAGTTCTTC.